Shown below are 5 T cell receptor beta chains from a single sample sequenced in a study of CD4 and CD8 cells across lung adenocarcinoma regions. In TCRdb, the PCR reads were re-called with MiXCR into one record per CDR3 protein. The sample consists of some 16,000 distinct CDR3 sequences, 45% to 70% of them appearing once. Sequenced sample: CD8+ T cells from the center of a lung tumor. The source is a female donor with lung adenocarcinoma. The CD4 and CD8 labels of this study may be unreliable.

This clonotype has at least ten counts. The chain has TRBV7-2 and TRBJ1-1; D is unclear. The V end was cut by 3 bases, the J end by 0 bases, with 14 bases between. CDR1 and CDR2 from the germline V gene are SGHTA and FQGNSA. The CDR3 covers 16 residues. In DNA, the CDR3 is TGTGCCAGCAGCTTCGGAGGGCTGATGGTGAACACTGAAGCTTTCTTT. Its translation is CASSFGGLMVNTEAFF.

Concerning this clonotype itself: The junction and the germline gene differ at one end; a read error may be behind it. The rearrangement joins TRBV6-1 to TRBJ2-4; 8 bases line up with TRBD1. This CDR3 is 14 amino acids long. Germline V gene data show CDR1 as MNHNS and CDR2 as SASEGT. Written as DNA, the CDR3 is TGTGGCGGCAGGGGGCGGTCAGGCAAAAACACGCAGTATTTC. Protein: CGGRGRSGKNTQYF.

The chain links TRBV6-1 to TRBJ2-3; D is undetermined. CDR3 length: 15 amino acids. Germline CDR1 MNHNS, CDR2 SASEGT. Trimming took off 5 bases at V and 9 bases at J, with 21 bases between the two ends. Here the CDR3 DNA reads TGTGCCAGCAGTAATCTGGCCGGCGCCGATGAGACGCAGTATTTT. Translation gives CASSNLAGADETQYF.

By frequency in the sample, this clonotype is medium-sized. The rearrangement joins TRBV6-1 to TRBJ1-2; maybe TRBD1 (6 bases). The germline CDR1 and CDR2 sequences are MNHNS and SASEGT. V was shortened by 4 bases and J by 7 bases, with 19 bases between the two germline ends. The CDR3 is 15 amino acids. The CDR3 DNA sequence: TGTGCCAGCAGTGTCCAGTCCGGGCAGGGGAGTGGCTACACCTTC. Encoded protein: CASSVQSGQGSGYTF.

This clonotype ranks as medium-sized (0.01 to 0.1%). The chain combines TRBV27 with TRBJ2-5; possibly TRBD1 for D (6 bases). The CDR3 is 17 residues long. V was trimmed by 2 bases and J by 0 bases, leaving 16 bases between them. CDR1 and CDR2 (germline): MNHEY, SMNVEV (reference sequence). The CDR3 sequence is CASSLLWDTSNQETQYF. CDR3 DNA: TGTGCCAGCAGTTTACTTTGGGACACGTCGAACCAAGAGACCCAGTACTTC.